The 7 T cell receptor beta chains reported below all come from one sample, sequenced in a study of cytomegalovirus exposure and HLA in healthy donors (dated by TCRdb to the late 2010s). Receptor libraries were prepared by the immunoSEQ multiplex PCR assay. The multiplex PCR relied on a mix of 60 forward primers for TCR Vbeta segments and 13 reverse primers for TCR Jbeta segments. This immuneACCESS table, as held by TCRdb, lists in-frame sequences with V and J called but not all clones. Of the missing ones, under half trace to an unresolved V gene in checked studies; the others have no known cause. The sample table contains approximately 160,000 clones; only one count was recorded for about 81% of them. The ten largest make up less than 2% of the sample. The material sequenced was PBMCs. The receptors come from a woman under 30 in good health and CMV-seronegative.

The J gene is TRBJ2-5, the V gene TRBV5-1; TRBD1 aligns across 10 bases. The CDR3 spans 19 residues. V dropped 4 bases and J dropped 3; count of bases not matched to a gene: 18. Germline V lookup: CDR1 SGHRS, CDR2 YFSETQ. Written as DNA, the CDR3 is TGCGCCAGCAGCCTATGGAGGGGACAGGGGAACATCAGGGAAGAGACCCAGTACTTC. This translates into CASSLWRGQGNIREETQYF.

The chain combines TRBV19 with TRBJ2-6; D unclear. The CDR3 runs 14 residues. V lost 3 bases and J lost 2, with 5 bases in between. CDR1 is LNHDA, CDR2 SQIVND, per germline (reference sequence). CDR3 bases: TGTGCCAGTAGTATTGTCACTGGGGCCAACGTCCTGACTTTC. Residues: CASSIVTGANVLTF.

The count of this clone is one. The chain couples TRBV7-9 to TRBJ1-1, with D hard to call. V was cut by 5 bases and J by 0 bases, with 13 bases left in between. The V gene's germline CDR1 is SEHNR and CDR2 FQNEAQ (reference sequence). CDR3 size: 15 residues. The CDR3 DNA reads as TGTGCCAGCAGCACGGGGAGGGCAATGAACACTGAAGCTTTCTTT. Its protein product is CASSTGRAMNTEAFF.

Comments on this clone: At the DNA level, this CDR3 is encoded by other sequences in the same sample as well. The chain joins TRBV7-6 to TRBJ2-3; 8 bases match TRBD1. The CDR3 spans 14 residues. Germline CDR1 is SGHVS and CDR2 is FNYEAQ. V dropped 4 bases and J dropped 1; count of bases not matched to a gene: 1. The CDR3 reads CASSSGQGTDTQYF. CDR3 nucleotides: TGTGCCAGCAGCTCGGGACAGGGCACAGATACGCAGTATTTT.

The chain recombines TRBV27 with TRBJ2-6, with TRBD2 as a possible D gene (6 bases). Between the trimmed V and J ends, which lost 2 bases and 2 bases, there was a span of 7 bases. The CDR3 is 15 amino acids. Looked up from germline, CDR1 is MNHEY and CDR2 is SMNVEV (reference sequence). The CDR3 sequence is CASSLPGAGANVLTF. DNA for the CDR3: TGTGCCAGCAGTTTACCGGGGGCTGGGGCCAACGTCCTGACTTTC.

There are a few counts of this clone. The chain is built from TRBV27 and TRBJ1-5; D is uncertain. Germline loops: CDR1 MNHEY, CDR2 SMNVEV (reference sequence). Trimming left V 7 bases short and J 0 bases short, with 16 bases between. This CDR3 region has 16 residues. CDR3 amino acids: CASMAHGTISNQPQHF. The CDR3 region has the DNA TGTGCCAGCATGGCCCATGGTACGATTAGCAATCAGCCCCAGCATTTT.

This clone was seen just once. The chain links TRBV2 to TRBJ2-7; possible D gene TRBD2, 6 bases. CDR3 length: 17 residues. The V and J ends lost 8 bases and 0 bases respectively, with 23 bases between them. Per the germline V gene, CDR1 is SNHLY and CDR2 is FYNNEI. Written as DNA, the CDR3 is TGTGCCAGCCTAAGAGAGACAGCGGGCACAAGCTCCTACGAGCAGTACTTC. Protein sequence: CASLRETAGTSSYEQYF.